This T cell receptor beta chain was obtained from a study of blood T cell repertoires in COVID-19. Overall study context: The origin of the acute and convalescent COVID-19 samples was the United States, Italy and Spain.

In germline, CDR1 is LGHDT, CDR2 YNNKEL (reference sequence). V was shortened by 0 bases and J by 6 bases, with 9 bases between the two germline ends. This CDR3 has 14 residues. Per the original methods: Nucleated cell number was recorded as an estimate derived from reference gene primer amplification. The method was immunoSEQ multiplex PCR; TCRdb's version includes in-frame clones alone and lacks a portion of them. That table supplies the V and J calls and clone size; D and trimming were determined from the DNA. The table shows about 350,000 clones, with more than 70% occurring only once. This sequence joins TRBV3-1 (or the pseudogene TRBV3-2) and TRBJ1-5, with D hard to call. Sequenced input: PBMCs or T cells enriched from blood (not recorded which). This sequence was found in a woman aged 30 to 39 who had been exposed to COVID-19. Written as DNA, the CDR3 is TGTGCCAGCAGCCAAGATCGAGGGTTTCAGCCCCAGCATTTT. Amino acids: CASSQDRGFQPQHF.